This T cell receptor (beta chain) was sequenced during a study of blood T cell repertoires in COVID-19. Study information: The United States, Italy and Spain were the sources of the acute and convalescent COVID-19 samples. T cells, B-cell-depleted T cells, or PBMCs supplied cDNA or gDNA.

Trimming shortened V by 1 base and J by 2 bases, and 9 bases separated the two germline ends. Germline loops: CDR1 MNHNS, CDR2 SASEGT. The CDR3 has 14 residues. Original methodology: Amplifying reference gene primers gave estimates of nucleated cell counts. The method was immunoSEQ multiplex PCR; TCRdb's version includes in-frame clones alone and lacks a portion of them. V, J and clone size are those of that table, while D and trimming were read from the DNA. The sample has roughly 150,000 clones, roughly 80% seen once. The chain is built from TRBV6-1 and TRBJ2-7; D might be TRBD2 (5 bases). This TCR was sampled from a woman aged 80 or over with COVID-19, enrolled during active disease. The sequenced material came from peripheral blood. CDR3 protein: CASSEVAGPYEQYF. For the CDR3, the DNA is TGTGCCAGCAGTGAAGTCGCGGGCCCCTACGAGCAGTACTTC.